The TCR beta chain under discussion was sequenced for a study of beta chain features in type 1 diabetes. Of the isolated RNA, all was reverse transcribed, and so the sequenced material was expressed TCRB transcripts. TCRdb's table, derived via immunoSEQ multiplex PCR, lists solely in-frame clones and lacks some. The sample gives roughly 150,000 clones, roughly 10% of which show up once; around 2% is in the top ten. This clone was observed a handful of times. A junction boundary mismatches the germline segment, possibly from a read error. The CDR3 spans 14 residues. Germline V gene data show CDR1 as SSHAT and CDR2 as FNYEAQ (reference sequence).

The sequencing input was central memory CD4+ T cells from blood. The sequence derives from a man between 18 and 35 years old in good health. The chain combines TRBV7-7 with TRBJ2-2; 8 nucleotides line up with TRBD1. DNA of the CDR3: TGTGCTAGCAGCCTGGACAGGGCGGCCGGGGAGCTGTTTTTT. Translated, it gives CASSLDRAAGELFF. Filled out from reference TRBV7-7 and TRBJ2-2, the complete variable domain reads GAGVSQSPRYKVTKRGQDVTLRCDPISSHATLYWYQQALGQGPEFLTYFNYEAQPDKSGLPSDRFSAERPEGSISTLTIQRTEQRDSAMYRCASSLDRAAGELFFGEGSRLTVL.